The 2 T cell receptor beta chains given below trace back to one sample, sequenced in a study of blood T cell repertoires in COVID-19. The data were produced by immunoSEQ multiplex PCR, yet TCRdb's version contains in-frame clones alone and is incomplete. The table includes about 87,000 clones, roughly 80% detected once. The sequenced sample was peripheral blood. The source is a woman of 80 years or more with active or convalescent COVID-19.

The chain combines TRBV15 with TRBJ2-5; TRBD1 aligns across 10 bases. After removal of 4 bases from V and 1 base from J, the junction contained 12 bases not matched to a gene. In germline, CDR1 is LNHNV, CDR2 YYDKDF (reference sequence). The CDR3 extends over 18 amino acids. The CDR3 reads CATSNSGTGERGQETQYF. CDR3 nucleotide sequence: TGTGCCACCAGCAATTCCGGGACAGGGGAGCGGGGCCAAGAGACCCAGTACTTC.

The V and J genes are TRBV28 and TRBJ1-3; 10 nucleotides align to TRBD1. Germline assignment: CDR1 MDHEN and CDR2 SYDVKM. With V trimmed by 8 bases and J by 4 bases, 11 bases remained unmatched. This CDR3 has 16 residues. CDR3 DNA sequence: TGTGCCAGCGTCTCACCGGGACAGGGGTTCGGAAACACCATATATTTT. Translation: CASVSPGQGFGNTIYF.